This T cell receptor beta chain originates from a study of blood T cell repertoires in COVID-19. Study-wide context: Acute-phase and convalescent COVID-19 samples originated in the United States, Italy and Spain. Sample material is recorded as cDNA or gDNA derived from T cells, B-cell-depleted T cells, or PBMCs.

Source study methods: By means of reference gene primer amplification, nucleated cell counts were estimated. Measured with immunoSEQ multiplex PCR; TCRdb has only the in-frame clones, and not every one. The DNA gave D and trimming, while V, J and clone size come from that table. The data show over 95,000 clones, with more than 85% seen just once and 15% to 20% held by the top ten. V lost 0 bases, J lost 4 bases, and 13 bases lay in between. The CDR3 is 15 residues long. In germline, CDR1 is GTSNPN, CDR2 SVGIG (reference sequence). Sequencing input: peripheral blood. The rearrangement links TRBV30 to TRBJ1-3; D not certain. This clonotype originated in a human donor with acute or convalescent COVID-19. The donor label of this sample is uncertain. The CDR3 sequence: CAWSVPPGSGNTIYF. The CDR3 coding sequence is TGTGCCTGGAGTGTACCCCCGGGTTCCGGAAACACCATATATTTT.